This TCR beta chain was sequenced during a study of cytomegalovirus exposure and HLA in healthy donors (dated by TCRdb to between 2016 and 2019). In terms of the full investigation: A later analysis indicated that the 100 to 150 validation repertoires were generated on the platform also employed for the 700 or so repertoires of the first cohort. The study aimed to test whether signatures of past pathogen exposure could be identified by cataloging public T cell receptors. The study combined high-throughput TCR immunosequencing, statistical association of individual TCRs with disease status, and machine learning to predict cytomegalovirus infection status. In addition to the first cohort of 666 subjects, a separate validation cohort of approximately 130 different subjects was used. The investigation overall reported the following: All 130 or so repertoires were used to score co-occurrence in the validation cohort in a later analysis, because that analysis had no HLA typing for the cohort. Cytomegalovirus status was reported to be diagnosed by the classifier with high specificity and sensitivity in both the original and validation cohorts. A total of 150 or so TCR beta chains were listed by the study as associated with cytomegalovirus. A few of the identified cytomegalovirus-associated TCR beta chains were confirmed in vitro to be specific for cytomegalovirus antigens. It was suggested by the authors that the approach could potentially be generalized to other disease states and immunological phenotypes. While some public TCRs were present in many individuals, most TCR sequences turned up only very rarely across donors. Subsequent analysis determined that TCRs grouped into clusters in the first cohort also showed a tendency toward co-occurrence across the 90 to 150 validation repertoires, and 85% to 95% of cluster scores exceeded 0.

Preparation of the library involved the immunoSEQ multiplex PCR assay. As for the original processing: A statistical classification framework was built to diagnose cytomegalovirus status from the catalog of TCR beta chain sequences. TCRdb retrieved this table from immuneACCESS and kept in-frame rearrangements only. Not all clones are present; in checked studies, unresolved V genes account for under half, and no reason is known for the remainder. Clonal size and the V and J genes are those of that table, whereas D and trimming came from the DNA. The sample table lists roughly 150,000 clones, 70% to 90% of them with a count of one. The biggest ten clones account for approximately 3% of the sample. A few counts support this clone. Its antigen remains undetermined. Base-call qualities are not available, and no considerably larger clone is one nucleotide away. From the cysteine up to the phenylalanine, the CDR3 has a length of 13 residues. Of all the DNA, just the CDR3 is kept, 39 bases in frame from base 1. Trimming costs V 4 bases and J 3 bases, and their ends lie 9 bases apart. The germline V gene gives CDR1 as MDHEN and CDR2 as SYDVKM.

Donors formed part of the validation cohort, which comprised 120 or so subjects and was distinct from the first cohort of 690 or so subjects. The receptor's source is a man in his late teens or twenties in good health and CMV-seronegative. The specimen sequenced was PBMCs. The chain is assembled from TRBV28 and TRBJ1-2; the D gene is possibly TRBD1, with 5 bases matching. The bases are TGTGCCAGCAGTTATCAGGGTGACTATGGCTACACCTTC. Its protein reads: CASSYQGDYGYTF.